This TCR beta chain was obtained from a study of T cell responses to AZD1222 COVID-19 vaccine. Whole-study findings and limits: Vaccine-associated CD4 TCRs spanned spike, dominant at 160-218 and 743-854.

Note on this clone: Its antigen is still unknown.

Clones were read by immunoSEQ multiplex PCR, and TCRdb kept only the in-frame ones, dropping some. The data contain around 140,000 clones, about 92% of them singletons. Pooled together were second doses at about 4 or about 12 weeks. The CDR3 runs 14 residues. V shed 3 bases and J 6 bases; nucleotides not matched to a gene: 5. Germline loops: CDR1 LNHNV, CDR2 YYDKDF (reference sequence). The sequencing here drew on peripheral blood, taken 28 days after the second AZD1222 dose. The chain combines TRBV15 with TRBJ1-2, with TRBD1 identical over 9 bases. The source is an adult who received the AZD1222 COVID-19 vaccine. CDR3 residues: CATSRTRQGDGYTF. CDR3 coding DNA: TGTGCCACCAGCAGGACCCGACAGGGGGATGGCTACACCTTC. Variable domain in full (rest from reference TRBV15 and TRBJ1-2): DAMVIQNPRYQVTQFGKPVTLSCSQTLNHNVMYWYQQKSSQAPKLLFHYYDKDFNNEADTPDNFQSRRPNTSFCFLDIRSPGLGDTAMYLCATSRTRQGDGYTFGSGTRLTVV.